This T cell receptor (beta chain) was identified in a study of cytomegalovirus exposure and HLA in healthy donors. Overall study context: Among the 300 to 500 genotyped donors, approximately 80% were placed in the Caucasian-associated ancestry cluster. Study-level findings and limits: TCR beta V- and J-gene trimming, according to a later analysis, was linked to a missense DCLRE1C variant. Confirmation in vitro established that three CMV-associated chains were specific for CMV antigens. The dataset shows that most TCR sequences were rare, while some public TCRs occurred in many donors.

Turning to this clone: Its target is not known. A junction boundary mismatches the germline segment, possibly from a read error.

This CDR3 is 16 amino acids long. Germline V lookup: CDR1 SEHNR, CDR2 FQNEAQ (reference sequence). Researchers ran the PCR with 60 Vbeta and 13 Jbeta primers. Generated by immunoSEQ multiplex PCR, the TCRdb table keeps only in-frame clones and is missing some. The sample carries approximately 190,000 clones, roughly 87% recorded once. Sample: PBMCs. J is TRBJ1-3 and V is TRBV7-9, with D tentatively TRBD1 (5 bases). This sequence originates from a boy aged 2-9 years in good health and CMV-seronegative. The CDR3 bases are TGTTCCAGCAGCTTGGGGGGACGGAGCTCTGGAAACACCATATATTTT. This translates into CSSSLGGRSSGNTIYF.